This T cell receptor beta chain was observed in a study of memory CD4+ T cells and cytomegalovirus serostatus. Study at large: Of the healthy Belgian adults, 9 or 10 were CMV seropositive and about 24 seronegative.

CDR3 length equals 16 residues. The germline CDR1 and CDR2 sequences are SGHRS and YFSETQ. Trimming left V 0 bases short and J 0 bases short, with 12 bases between. Single viable CD3+CD4+CD8-CD45RO+ cells were sorted as the memory CD4+ T cells. Total CD4+ T cells were enriched by CD4 positive selection. In the original workflow: Out-of-frame sequences were removed, leaving around 2,000,000 distinct TCRbeta sequences. Assay: immunoSEQ multiplex PCR; the TCRdb copy retains only in-frame clones and omits some. Clone size and V and J calls were adopted from that table, with D and trimming inferred from the DNA. The sample shows some 50,000 clones, around 78% of them seen only once. Regarding the study as a whole: CD4+ memory repertoires contained about two fifths of the roughly 160 reported CMV TCRbeta sequences.

In regard to this clone: No antigen is known for it.

The TCR originated in an adult in good health and CMV-seronegative. Sequenced: memory CD4+ T cells from blood. V is TRBV5-1 and J is TRBJ1-1, with D possibly being TRBD1 (6 bases). The DNA for the CDR3 is TGCGCCAGCAGCTTGGAAGGCAGGGGACTGAACACTGAAGCTTTCTTT. Translated: CASSLEGRGLNTEAFF.